These T cell receptor beta chains were read from a single sample in a study of cytomegalovirus exposure and HLA in healthy donors. Some clones are missing from TCRdb's copy, which holds only in-frame ones; the method was immunoSEQ multiplex PCR. The data contain approximately 140,000 clones, around 75% of them seen just once; the ten biggest clones take up under 4%. The source material was PBMCs. These receptors all come from a human donor in good health. Both conserved end residues are trimmed from each CDR3. Clone sizes are given selectively: once, few, many, or a class where the clone is expanded.

J | V | size | CDR3
TRBJ2-5 | TRBV6-1 | few | ASTIWDREAETQY
TRBJ1-4 | TRBV5-4 | . | ASSLGGENEKLF
TRBJ1-6 | TRBV7-6 | . | ASSLYGTGENSPLH
TRBJ2-7 | TRBV10-1 | few | ASSEGTGGITQY
TRBJ2-1 | TRBV7-6 | . | ASSPGTSGYNEQF
TRBJ2-7 | TRBV14 | once | ASSQGGGYEQY
TRBJ1-5 | TRBV19 | . | ASSAKTGYQPQH
TRBJ2-7 | TRBV10-3 | . | AISTDDSYEQY
TRBJ1-1 | TRBV9 | few | ASSVEAGLVTEAF
TRBJ2-1 | TRBV11-2 | . | ASSLEGGAQFEQF
TRBJ2-7 | TRBV5-1 | . | ASSTGTSGFDEQY
TRBJ1-5 | TRBV5-5 | . | ASSLGQGLTTNQPQH
TRBJ2-2 | TRBV27 | . | ASSSRLVGELF
TRBJ1-5 | TRBV7-9 | . | ASSPPGQPQH
TRBJ2-1 | TRBV28 | . | ASSLRLTSASSPYNEQF
TRBJ1-5 | TRBV18 | once | ASSPEVNQPQH
TRBJ1-2 | TRBV6-6 | . | ASSLGTFRQGPGYT
TRBJ2-7 | TRBV28 | . | ASSSLPSGAYEQY
TRBJ2-7 | TRBV7-2 | . | ASSLAGALYEQY
TRBJ1-3 | TRBV6-5 | . | ASSLGTGETIY
TRBJ1-1 | TRBV7-2 | . | ASSARGLAEAF